What follows are 29 T cell receptor beta chains derived from one specimen sequenced in a study of blood T cells in healthy people across ages. A second 7 to 11 cycle PCR used barcoded and J-beta primers. Using its own MiXCR run on the 5' RACE reads, TCRdb lists one record per CDR3 protein. The data show just over 800,000 distinct CDR3 sequences, approximately 67% seen once. The specimen sequenced was blood. The receptors here all came from a man aged 25-40 years in good health.

The rearrangement uses TRBV5-1 and TRBJ2-2, with 7 bases that match TRBD1. Unmatched junction bases numbered 9, after V lost 4 bases and J lost 3 bases. The CDR3 has 16 residues. The germline CDR1 and CDR2 sequences are SGHRS and YFSETQ. CDR3 coding DNA: TGCGCCAGCAGCCAGGAACAGGGGCGGGACACCGGGGAGCTGTTTTTT. Its translation is CASSQEQGRDTGELFF.

This clonotype occurred a few times. The V gene is TRBV4-3, the J gene TRBJ1-2; unclear D gene. V was clipped by 0 bases and J by 8 bases, with 16 bases between them. Germline assignment: CDR1 LGHNA and CDR2 YSLEER. This CDR3 region has 15 residues. CDR3 nucleotide sequence: TGCGCCAGCAGCCAAGATGCGTTTTCTCGGTACGGCTACACCTTC. It encodes CASSQDAFSRYGYTF.

The V and J genes are TRBV9 and TRBJ2-1; D remains ambiguous. Germline CDR1 and CDR2: SGDLS and YYNGEE. V was cut by 0 bases and J by 0 bases, with 10 bases left in between. The CDR3 length is 16 residues. CDR3 bases: TGTGCCAGCAGCGTAGGGCGGCCAAGCTCCTACAATGAGCAGTTCTTC. It is translated as CASSVGRPSSYNEQFF.

The chain combines TRBV29-1 with TRBJ2-5; 8 bases line up with TRBD2. The germline CDR1 and CDR2 sequences are SQVTM and ANQGSEA. The CDR3 loop spans 14 amino acids. The junction had 11 bases not matched to a gene; V was cut back by 6 bases and J by 5 bases. DNA for the CDR3: TGCAGCGTCCCGGGACTAGTCCTTCAGGAGACCCAGTACTTC. Its translation: CSVPGLVLQETQYF.

V gene TRBV13 combines with J gene TRBJ2-3, with 9 positions matching TRBD2. Germline V gives CDR1 PRHDT, CDR2 FYEKMQ (reference sequence). After removal of 5 bases from V and 2 bases from J, the junction contained 11 bases not matched to a gene. The CDR3 extends over 17 amino acids. CDR3 DNA: TGTGCCAGCAGCACCTGGAGGACTAGCGCTTTCACAGATACGCAGTATTTT. Amino acids: CASSTWRTSAFTDTQYF.

V and J are TRBV7-9 and TRBJ2-3, with a weak D call TRBD1 (6 bases). This CDR3 spans 16 amino acids. Germline V gives CDR1 SEHNR, CDR2 FQNEAQ (reference sequence). Trimming removed 5 bases at V and 2 bases at J, with 17 bases between. The CDR3 bases are TGTGCCAGCAGCGTACTACAGGGTTACTCCACAGATACGCAGTATTTT. Translation: CASSVLQGYSTDTQYF.

V and J are TRBV7-2 and TRBJ2-7, with 13 positions matching TRBD2. The CDR3 consists of 19 residues. In germline, CDR1 is SGHTA, CDR2 FQGNSA. The V gene end was trimmed by 1 base and the J gene end by 1 base; junction bases not matched to a gene: 10. CDR3 coding DNA: TGTGCCAGCAGCTTAGTAACTAGCGGGGGGGCCTACCTTTCCTACGAGCAGTACTTC. This sequence encodes CASSLVTSGGAYLSYEQYF. Full variable domain (outside the CDR3, taken from reference TRBV7-2 and TRBJ2-7): GAGVSQSPSNKVTEKGKDVELRCDPISGHTALYWYRQSLGQGLEFLIYFQGNSAPDKSGLPSDRFSAERTGGSVSTLTIQRTQQEDSAVYLCASSLVTSGGAYLSYEQYFGPGTRLTVT.

This clonotype has only a few counts. This rearrangement joins TRBV12-3 or TRBV12-4 to TRBJ1-5, with 8 bases fitting TRBD1. The CDR3 has 14 amino acids. V shed 6 bases and J 8 bases; nucleotides not matched to a gene: 9. CDR3 nucleotides: TGTGCCAGCAGGACGACAGGGGCTTCTGAGCCCCAGCATTTT. It codes for CASRTTGASEPQHF.

This clonotype showed up just a few times. The gene calls are TRBV12-3 or TRBV12-4 and TRBJ1-2; D is undetermined. Trimming took 7 bases from V and 6 from J, leaving 15 bases between them. This CDR3 region has 13 residues. In DNA form, the CDR3 reads TGTGCCAGCACCCCATCGGTAGGGAATGGCTACACCTTC. Amino acids: CASTPSVGNGYTF.

The rearrangement uses TRBV7-8 and TRBJ2-7; D is possibly TRBD1 (5 bases). The J call could be wrong; TRBJ2-5 is a better fit for the DNA end. CDR1 is SGHVS and CDR2 is FQNEAQ in the germline V gene. The CDR3 contains 14 residues. CDR3 sequence reads: CASSLGLTVGTQYF. CDR3 DNA sequence: TGTGCCAGCAGCTTAGGTTTGACAGTTGGGACCCAGTACTTC.

This clonotype was seen more than once but under ten times. This rearrangement joins TRBV15 to TRBJ2-7; D remains unclear. Germline V gene data show CDR1 as LNHNV and CDR2 as YYDKDF (reference sequence). The CDR3 length is 13 residues. V was trimmed by 1 base and J by 2 bases, leaving 6 bases between them. The CDR3 region has the DNA TGTGCCACCAGCAGAGCCCCCACCTACGAGCAGTACTTC. It is translated as CATSRAPTYEQYF.

This clonotype was seen many times. The V gene is TRBV7-2, the J gene TRBJ2-7; D call uncertain. The V and J ends lost 1 base and 1 base respectively, with 8 bases between them. From germline, CDR1 is SGHTA and CDR2 FQGNSA. This CDR3 is built from 14 residues. CDR3 sequence: CASSLELRSYEQYF. The DNA for the CDR3 is TGTGCCAGCAGCTTAGAATTACGGTCCTACGAGCAGTACTTC.

This clonotype appeared a few times. This chain joins TRBV29-1 and TRBJ2-4, with D perhaps matching TRBD2 (7 bases). The J call is doubtful: the DNA matches TRBJ2-7 better. Germline V lookup: CDR1 SQVTM, CDR2 ANQGSEA. The CDR3 is 14 residues long. The CDR3 loop is CSVDGQFGGAEQYF. For the CDR3, the DNA is TGCAGCGTTGACGGCCAGTTTGGGGGGGCCGAGCAGTACTTC.

This clonotype appeared many times. This chain links TRBV7-8 with TRBJ2-5; 7 bases line up with TRBD2. There are 14 residues in the CDR3. V gave up 3 bases and J gave up 3 bases; unmatched junction bases: 4. Germline V gene data show CDR1 as SGHVS and CDR2 as FQNEAQ. CDR3 nucleotides: TGTGCCAGCAGCTTGGGGACTACGAAAGAGACCCAGTACTTC. Protein sequence: CASSLGTTKETQYF.

This chain connects TRBV20-1 to TRBJ2-1, with 12 nucleotides matching TRBD1. Matching the DNA end better, TRBJ2-7 makes the J call doubtful. The germline CDR1 and CDR2 sequences are DFQATT and SNEGSKA (reference sequence). The length of the CDR3 is 15 residues. In DNA form, the CDR3 reads TGCAGTGCTGGCCCCGGGGGACAGGGGGCTTACGAGCAGTACTTC. It translates to CSAGPGGQGAYEQYF.

J is TRBJ2-7 and V is TRBV20-1, with TRBD2 identical over 10 bases. Trimming took 3 bases from V and 3 from J; bases not matched to a gene: 2. Germline-derived CDR1 and CDR2 are DFQATT and SNEGSKA (reference sequence). The CDR3 is 13 residues long. CDR3 nucleotide sequence: TGCAGTGCTAGTAGCGGGGGGATCTACGAGCAGTACTTC. Protein: CSASSGGIYEQYF.

The chain is built from TRBV10-3 and TRBJ2-7; D gene uncertain. Germline CDR1 reads ENHRY; CDR2 reads SYGVKD. This CDR3 contains 15 residues. Trimming took 0 bases from V and 1 from J, leaving 10 bases between them. CDR3 amino acids: CAISESRTVSYEQYF. The CDR3 DNA sequence: TGTGCCATCAGTGAGTCCAGGACGGTTTCCTACGAGCAGTACTTC.

The CDR3 spells CASSQRRGSGTYEQYF. CDR3 nucleotides: TGCGCCAGCAGCCAACGTCGGGGTAGCGGAACCTACGAGCAGTACTTC. V and J are TRBV4-1 and TRBJ2-5; possibly TRBD2 for D (6 bases). The J call may be faulty, since TRBJ2-7 better matches the DNA end. Germline values: CDR1 MGHRA, CDR2 YSYEKL. The CDR3 spans 16 residues.

The chain has TRBV2 and TRBJ2-1; D ambiguous. The V gene's germline CDR1 is SNHLY and CDR2 FYNNEI. CDR3 length: 14 residues. V dropped 6 bases and J dropped 7 bases, with 16 bases sitting between them. Here the CDR3 reads CASSPLALGNEQFF. The CDR3 coding sequence is TGTGCCAGCAGCCCCCTGGCGTTGGGAAATGAGCAGTTCTTC. Full variable domain (missing parts from reference TRBV2 and TRBJ2-1): EPEVTQTPSHQVTQMGQEVILRCVPISNHLYFYWYRQILGQKVEFLVSFYNNEISEKSEIFDDQFSVERPDGSNFTLKIRSTKLEDSAMYFCASSPLALGNEQFFGPGTRLTVL.

V and J are TRBV28 and TRBJ2-4; perhaps TRBD1 as D (6 bases). This CDR3 has 16 amino acids. The ends were cut back, 5 bases at V and 0 bases at J, with 14 bases in the middle. CDR1 MDHEN and CDR2 SYDVKM come from the germline V gene. CDR3 DNA sequence: TGTGCCAGCAGTCTTTTTCAGGGGTTAGCCAAAAACATTCAGTACTTC. It specifies CASSLFQGLAKNIQYF.

The chain carries TRBV5-1 and TRBJ2-1; D is perhaps TRBD1 or TRBD2 (5 bases each). V lost 2 bases and J 4 bases, leaving 10 bases between the germline ends. The germline CDR1 and CDR2 sequences are SGHRS and YFSETQ. There are 14 residues in the CDR3. The chain's CDR3 is CASSFSGPYNEQFF. The CDR3 region has the DNA TGCGCCAGCAGCTTCTCGGGACCTTACAATGAGCAGTTCTTC.

The CDR3 region has the DNA TGTGCCACCAGTGCACTAGCGGGGGCTAACCACAATGAGCAGTTCTTC. It codes for CATSALAGANHNEQFF. The J gene is TRBJ2-1, the V gene TRBV24-1, with 11 bases aligning to TRBD2. This CDR3 has 16 amino acids. Germline V lookup: CDR1 KGHDR, CDR2 SFDVKD. Germline trimming cut 5 bases from V and 5 bases from J; bases unmatched to any gene: 7.

The CDR3 protein is CSARGSSYEQYF. The CDR3 DNA reads as TGCAGTGCTAGGGGCAGCTCCTACGAGCAGTACTTC. This chain uses TRBV20-1 with TRBJ2-7; no reliable D call. Germline CDR1 is DFQATT and CDR2 is SNEGSKA (reference sequence). The CDR3 spans 12 residues. The germline V and J ends were trimmed by 3 bases and 0 bases, with 6 bases remaining between them.

As to this clonotype: Mismatch with germline at one junction end may stem from a read error. V is TRBV20-1 and J is TRBJ1-4; perhaps TRBD1 as D (6 bases). CDR3 length: 13 amino acids. Germline V CDR1 and CDR2: DFQATT, SNEGSKA (reference sequence). CDR3 nucleotides: TGCAGTGGTAGAGGGCCAGGGGCCGGGGGGCTGTTTTTT. Translated, it gives CSGRGPGAGGLFF.

The chain couples TRBV7-9 to TRBJ1-2; the match to TRBD1 covers 11 bases. CDR1 and CDR2 from the germline V gene are SEHNR and FQNEAQ (reference sequence). V dropped 11 bases and J dropped 8; count of bases not matched to a gene: 10. The CDR3 is made up of 13 amino acids. The DNA for the CDR3 is TGTGCCTCAAGGACAGGGGGCGCCGGCGGCTACACCTTC. Its translation is CASRTGGAGGYTF.

The genes are TRBV20-1 and TRBJ2-1; possible D gene TRBD1, 5 bases. V shed 6 bases and J shed 4 bases, with 7 bases lying between them. The germline CDR1 and CDR2 sequences are DFQATT and SNEGSKA (reference sequence). This CDR3 has 11 amino acids. The CDR3 loop reads CSAGQYNEQFF. CDR3 DNA: TGCAGTGCAGGACAATACAATGAGCAGTTCTTC.

The chain employs TRBV12-3 or TRBV12-4 and TRBJ1-6; the D gene is possibly TRBD1 (6 bases). This CDR3 region has 13 residues. Trimming shortened V by 1 base and J by 11 bases, and 9 bases separated the two germline ends. The CDR3 spells CASSLVGATPLHF. As DNA, the CDR3 is TGTGCCAGCAGTTTAGTGGGGGCGACACCCCTCCACTTT.

This clonotype was recorded only once. This rearrangement joins TRBV9 to TRBJ2-5, with 16 bases lining up with TRBD2. Germline CDR1 SGDLS, CDR2 YYNGEE. Trimming took 4 bases from V and 4 from J; bases not matched to a gene: 10. The CDR3 is made up of 18 amino acids. CDR3 sequence reads: CASSLGTSGGAFAETQYF. The CDR3 DNA sequence: TGTGCCAGCAGCCTGGGGACTAGCGGGGGGGCTTTCGCAGAGACCCAGTACTTC.

The chain combines TRBV7-2 with TRBJ2-5, with TRBD2 identical over 11 bases. Germline loops: CDR1 SGHTA, CDR2 FQGNSA. There are 15 residues in the CDR3. The ends lost 5 bases at V and 4 bases at J; junction bases unmatched: 6. The CDR3: CASSVTSGERETQYF. The CDR3 nucleotides read TGTGCCAGCAGCGTGACTAGCGGGGAGAGAGAGACCCAGTACTTC.